Listed below are T cell receptor beta chains from one sample, sequenced in a study of response to subunit inactivated influenza vaccine. TCRdb re-called the RT-PCR reads with MiXCR, one entry per CDR3 protein. The profile shows hundreds of thousands of distinct CDR3 sequences, over 11% of them singletons. The sample in question was PBMCs from blood, obtained around 15 days before vaccination. These receptors were obtained from a man aged 45 to 65 who received an inactivated influenza vaccine. Each CDR3 is given without its conserved first and last residue. Each record gives: V gene, J gene, CDR3 protein.

V: TRBV2
J: TRBJ1-1
CDR3: ASRISGQLNTEAF

V: TRBV7-2
J: TRBJ2-5
CDR3: ASRSGQSGGAFETQY

V: TRBV4-1
J: TRBJ1-2
CDR3: ASSSSLTINYGYT

V: TRBV12-5
J: TRBJ2-7
CDR3: ASGLLWYEQY

V: TRBV6-5
J: TRBJ2-1
CDR3: ASSFFGGDYLGNEQF

V: TRBV6-2/TRBV6-3
J: TRBJ1-1
CDR3: ASSYSASREAF

V: TRBV9
J: TRBJ2-5
CDR3: ASSAGTGYQETQY

V: TRBV5-1
J: TRBJ2-4
CDR3: ASSTIPGIAKNIQY

V: TRBV4-2
J: TRBJ2-1
CDR3: ASSQDKVGPYNEQF

V: TRBV10-3
J: TRBJ2-7
CDR3: AISDPKGVEQY

V: TRBV29-1
J: TRBJ1-1
CDR3: SVVGGRGTLNTEAF

V: TRBV7-2
J: TRBJ2-5
CDR3: ASSLRWGTSGTETQY

V: TRBV7-8
J: TRBJ2-1
CDR3: ASSSDRLAGESYNEQF

V: TRBV2
J: TRBJ2-1
CDR3: ASRWGDSYNEQF

V: TRBV5-6
J: TRBJ1-2
CDR3: ASSPGGAVYGYT

V: TRBV29-1
J: TRBJ2-1
CDR3: SVRLAGALEQF

V: TRBV12-3/TRBV12-4
J: TRBJ2-3
CDR3: ASSRPSAGRRYTQY

V: TRBV9
J: TRBJ2-2
CDR3: ASSAGLAGSNTGELF

V: TRBV15
J: TRBJ2-6
CDR3: ATRSSRGFGANVLT

V: TRBV7-2
J: TRBJ2-1
CDR3: ASSSRTSGYNEQF

V: TRBV6-5
J: TRBJ2-7
CDR3: ASSYMAGPYEQY

V: TRBV10-3
J: TRBJ2-1
CDR3: AISGNSGREIGEQF

V: TRBV29-1
J: TRBJ2-5
CDR3: SVERREQETQY

V: TRBV20-1
J: TRBJ2-3
CDR3: SARDVERTGLTDTQY

V: TRBV4-3
J: TRBJ2-5
CDR3: ASSQLRGVQETQY

V: TRBV3-1
J: TRBJ1-4
CDR3: ASSQMATKEKLF

V: TRBV3-1
J: TRBJ2-4
CDR3: ASSRAGSGGNIQY

V: TRBV6-2/TRBV6-3
J: TRBJ2-3
CDR3: ASNYAKGVLGTDTQY

V: TRBV5-1
J: TRBJ1-1
CDR3: ASSLWGENTEAF